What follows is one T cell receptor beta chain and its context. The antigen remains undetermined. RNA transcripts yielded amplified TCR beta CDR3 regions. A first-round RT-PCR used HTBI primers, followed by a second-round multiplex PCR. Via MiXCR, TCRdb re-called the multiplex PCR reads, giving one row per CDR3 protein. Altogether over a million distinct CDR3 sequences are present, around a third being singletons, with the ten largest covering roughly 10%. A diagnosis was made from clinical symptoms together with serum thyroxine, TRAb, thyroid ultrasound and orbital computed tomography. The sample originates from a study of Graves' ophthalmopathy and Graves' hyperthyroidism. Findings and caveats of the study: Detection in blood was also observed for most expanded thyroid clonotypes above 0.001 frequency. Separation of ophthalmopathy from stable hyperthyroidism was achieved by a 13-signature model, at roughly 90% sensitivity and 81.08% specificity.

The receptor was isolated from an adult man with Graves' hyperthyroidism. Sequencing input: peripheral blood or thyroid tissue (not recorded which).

CDR3 in amino acids: CSARGIAGKPYEQYF. In nucleotides, the CDR3 is TGCAGTGCTAGAGGGATAGCGGGAAAACCCTACGAGCAGTACTTC. The V and J genes are TRBV20-1 and TRBJ2-7; 8 nucleotides line up with TRBD2. From germline, CDR1 is DFQATT and CDR2 SNEGSKA (reference sequence). Trimming removed 1 base from V and 2 bases from J; junction bases left unmatched: 7. This CDR3 region has 15 residues.